Listed below are T cell receptor beta chains from one sample, sequenced in a study of control samples from healthy donors and cancer patients. Measured with immunoSEQ multiplex PCR; TCRdb has only the in-frame clones, and not every one. The sample has 90,000 to 150,000 clones, around 87% seen once; the top ten hold around 10%. Sample: blood. Source of these receptors: a man aged 25-40 years in good health. The CDR3 runs from the conserved cysteine through the conserved F or W. Each record gives: J gene, D gene, V gene, clone size, CDR3 protein, CDR3 DNA. The D gene is left open where the match is weak. The size entry is marked missing in some rows and otherwise reads once, few, many or a size class.

J: TRBJ2-1
D: NA
V: TRBV15
size: NA
CDR3: CATSRTGSYNEQFF
DNA: TGTGCCACCAGCAGAACCGGCTCCTACAATGAGCAGTTCTTC

J: TRBJ2-6
D: NA
V: TRBV7-2
size: NA
CDR3: CASSLRSSGANVLTF
DNA: TGTGCCAGCAGCTTAAGGAGCTCTGGGGCCAACGTCCTGACTTTC

J: TRBJ1-2
D: NA
V: TRBV27
size: once
CDR3: CASSLGGGLGGYTF
DNA: TGTGCCAGCAGTTTGGGCGGGGGATTGGGAGGCTACACCTTC

J: TRBJ2-7
D: TRBD2
V: TRBV5-8
size: once
CDR3: CASSLGLAGDEQYF
DNA: TGTGCCAGCAGCCTGGGACTAGCGGGGGATGAGCAGTACTTC

J: TRBJ1-1
D: NA
V: TRBV7-2
size: NA
CDR3: CASSLRSETEAFF
DNA: TGTGCCAGCAGCCTCCGGAGTGAAACTGAAGCTTTCTTT

J: TRBJ2-5
D: NA
V: TRBV30
size: NA
CDR3: CAWSPGRETQYF
DNA: TGTGCCTGGAGCCCGGGGCGGGAGACCCAGTACTTC

J: TRBJ1-2
D: NA
V: TRBV28
size: NA
CDR3: CASSLTGPLGYGYTF
DNA: TGTGCCAGCAGTTTAACAGGGCCCCTGGGCTATGGCTACACCTTC

J: TRBJ1-1
D: NA
V: TRBV2
size: NA
CDR3: CASSERGVTEAFF
DNA: TGTGCCAGCTCCGAAAGGGGTGTCACTGAAGCTTTCTTT

J: TRBJ1-5
D: NA
V: TRBV19
size: few
CDR3: CASSIAGQQPQHF
DNA: TGTGCCAGTAGTATAGCGGGGCAACAGCCCCAGCATTTT

J: TRBJ2-1
D: NA
V: TRBV5-1
size: NA
CDR3: CASSSRADNEQFF
DNA: TGCGCCAGCAGTAGCAGGGCCGACAATGAGCAGTTCTTC

J: TRBJ1-2
D: TRBD1
V: TRBV4-1
size: NA
CDR3: CASSPRLDRAHGYTF
DNA: TGCGCCAGCAGCCCCCGCCTGGACAGGGCTCATGGCTACACCTTC

J: TRBJ2-1
D: NA
V: TRBV11-3
size: NA
CDR3: CASSLDPLPYNEQFF
DNA: TGTGCCAGCAGCTTAGACCCCCTCCCCTACAATGAGCAGTTCTTC

J: TRBJ1-1
D: NA
V: TRBV5-1
size: once
CDR3: CASRGEGEAFF
DNA: TGCGCCAGCAGAGGGGAGGGTGAAGCTTTCTTT

J: TRBJ1-2
D: NA
V: TRBV3-1/TRBV3-2
size: NA
CDR3: CASSHWGKVNGYTF
DNA: TGTGCCAGCAGCCATTGGGGTAAAGTGAATGGCTACACCTTC

J: TRBJ2-1
D: TRBD2
V: TRBV7-9
size: NA
CDR3: CASHGLAEIHNEQFF
DNA: TGTGCCAGCCACGGACTAGCGGAGATCCACAATGAGCAGTTCTTC

J: TRBJ1-2
D: NA
V: TRBV12-3/TRBV12-4
size: NA
CDR3: CASSLNYGYTF
DNA: TGTGCCAGCAGTTTGAACTATGGCTACACCTTC

J: TRBJ1-1
D: NA
V: TRBV6-6
size: NA
CDR3: CASSRTENTEAFF
DNA: TGTGCCAGCAGCCGGACAGAGAACACTGAAGCTTTCTTT

J: TRBJ1-2
D: NA
V: TRBV10-3
size: NA
CDR3: CAISGRGTDSNGYTF
DNA: TGTGCCATCAGTGGGAGGGGCACAGACTCTAATGGCTACACCTTC

J: TRBJ1-1
D: NA
V: TRBV28
size: NA
CDR3: CASQWQGNTEAFF
DNA: TGTGCCTCACAGTGGCAGGGCAACACTGAAGCTTTCTTT

J: TRBJ2-7
D: TRBD1
V: TRBV29-1
size: NA
CDR3: CSVLNRGSYEQYF
DNA: TGCAGCGTTCTTAACAGGGGCAGCTACGAGCAGTACTTC

J: TRBJ1-1
D: NA
V: TRBV5-1
size: NA
CDR3: CASSGSGGGGTEAFF
DNA: TGCGCCAGCAGCGGATCGGGAGGAGGGGGCACTGAAGCTTTCTTT

J: TRBJ1-2
D: NA
V: TRBV20-1
size: NA
CDR3: CSASPAGGYTF
DNA: TGCAGTGCTTCCCCTGCGGGGGGCTACACCTTC

J: TRBJ2-7
D: NA
V: TRBV9
size: NA
CDR3: CASSVGDSLSYEQYF
DNA: TGTGCCAGCAGCGTGGGGGACTCCCTCTCCTACGAGCAGTACTTC

J: TRBJ2-3
D: NA
V: TRBV10-3
size: NA
CDR3: CAIRGSSWTDTQYF
DNA: TGTGCCATCAGGGGGTCGTCCTGGACAGATACGCAGTATTTT

J: TRBJ1-5
D: NA
V: TRBV4-1
size: NA
CDR3: CASSQVLSNQPQHF
DNA: TGCGCCAGCAGCCAGGTGTTAAGCAATCAGCCCCAGCATTTT

J: TRBJ1-2
D: NA
V: TRBV15
size: NA
CDR3: CATSREKGKGYGYTF
DNA: TGTGCCACCAGCAGAGAAAAAGGGAAGGGCTATGGCTACACCTTC

J: TRBJ2-2
D: TRBD1
V: TRBV11-3
size: once
CDR3: CASSSTGGANTGELFF
DNA: TGTGCCAGCAGCTCGACAGGGGGCGCGAACACCGGGGAGCTGTTTTTT

J: TRBJ1-5
D: TRBD1
V: TRBV6-1
size: NA
CDR3: CASSEATGAQHF
DNA: TGTGCCAGCAGTGAAGCAACAGGGGCCCAGCATTTT

J: TRBJ1-5
D: NA
V: TRBV15
size: NA
CDR3: CATSRDSQPQHF
DNA: TGTGCCACCAGCAGAGATTCCCAGCCCCAGCATTTT

J: TRBJ1-1
D: NA
V: TRBV7-9
size: NA
CDR3: CASSLLGFEAFF
DNA: TGTGCCAGCAGCTTATTAGGATTTGAAGCTTTCTTT

J: TRBJ2-3
D: NA
V: TRBV2
size: NA
CDR3: CASGKEDTQYF
DNA: TGTGCCAGCGGCAAGGAAGATACGCAGTATTTT

J: TRBJ2-7
D: TRBD2
V: TRBV6-5
size: NA
CDR3: CASSYSAGRAYEQYF
DNA: TGTGCCAGCAGTTATTCGGCGGGGAGGGCCTACGAGCAGTACTTC

J: TRBJ1-3
D: NA
V: TRBV28
size: NA
CDR3: CASSLATTGNTIYF
DNA: TGTGCCAGCAGTTTAGCAACAACTGGAAACACCATATATTTT

J: TRBJ1-6
D: NA
V: TRBV3-1/TRBV3-2
size: NA
CDR3: CASSQGRSGGSSYNSPLHF
DNA: TGTGCCAGCAGCCAAGGCAGGAGTGGAGGGAGCTCCTATAATTCACCCCTCCACTTT

J: TRBJ1-5
D: TRBD1
V: TRBV5-6
size: NA
CDR3: CASSLRAGGAQPQHF
DNA: TGTGCCAGCAGCTTGCGGGCAGGGGGAGCTCAGCCCCAGCATTTT

J: TRBJ1-2
D: NA
V: TRBV3-1/TRBV3-2
size: NA
CDR3: CASSQVGESYGYTF
DNA: TGTGCCAGCAGCCAAGTGGGGGAGAGCTATGGCTACACCTTC

J: TRBJ2-2
D: NA
V: TRBV30
size: few
CDR3: CAWRRQRRGGELFF
DNA: TGTGCCTGGAGGAGACAGCGGCGGGGCGGGGAGCTGTTTTTT